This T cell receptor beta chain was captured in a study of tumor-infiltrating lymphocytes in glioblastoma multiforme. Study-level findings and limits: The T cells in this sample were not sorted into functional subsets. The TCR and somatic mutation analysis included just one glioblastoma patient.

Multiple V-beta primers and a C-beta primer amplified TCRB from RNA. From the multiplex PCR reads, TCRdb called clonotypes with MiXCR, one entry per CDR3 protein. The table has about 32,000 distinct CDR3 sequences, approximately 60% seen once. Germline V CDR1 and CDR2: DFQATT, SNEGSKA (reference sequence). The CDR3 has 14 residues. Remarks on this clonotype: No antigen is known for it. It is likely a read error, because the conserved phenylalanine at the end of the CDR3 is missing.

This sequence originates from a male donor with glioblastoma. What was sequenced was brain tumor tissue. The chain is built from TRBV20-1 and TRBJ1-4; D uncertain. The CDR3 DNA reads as TGTAGTGCTAGAGAGGACCGGGCAACTGAAAAACTGTTTTTG. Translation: CSAREDRATEKLFL.